One sample yielded the 26 T cell receptor beta chains listed below, sequenced in a study of blood T cell repertoires in COVID-19. The protocol was immunoSEQ multiplex PCR, while the TCRdb copy is restricted to in-frame clones and leaves out a portion. The repertoire consists of about 150,000 clones, with roughly nine tenths occurring once and the leading ten covering approximately 3.7%. Sequencing input: PBMCs or T cells enriched from blood (not recorded which). The origin of the receptors is a middle-aged woman who had been exposed to COVID-19.

The chain uses TRBV7-9 and TRBJ1-1; D gene ambiguous. Trimming pared 4 bases from V and 6 bases from J, leaving 12 bases between. CDR1 and CDR2 (germline): SEHNR, FQNEAQ (reference sequence). This CDR3 is 13 amino acids long. CDR3 residues: CASSSRFTPEAFF. CDR3 in DNA: TGTGCCAGCAGCTCCCGATTCACTCCTGAAGCTTTCTTT.

This chain joins TRBV19 and TRBJ1-5, with D maybe TRBD1 (6 bases). The CDR3 is 14 amino acids. Deletions cut 5 bases from V and 8 bases from J, with 16 bases between. Germline loops: CDR1 LNHDA, CDR2 SQIVND (reference sequence). CDR3 bases: TGTGCCAGTAGTGCGCACAGGGCGAGGAAGCCCCAGCATTTT. Protein product: CASSAHRARKPQHF.

The J gene is TRBJ1-2, the V gene TRBV10-1, with a weak D call TRBD1 (6 bases). Trimming took 3 bases from V and 8 from J, leaving 13 bases between them. CDR3 length: 13 residues. Germline CDR1 is WNHNN and CDR2 is SYGVQD (reference sequence). The CDR3 here is CASSEGQRRGYTF. The DNA of the CDR3 is TGCGCCAGCAGTGAAGGACAGCGCCGGGGCTACACCTTC.

V gene TRBV12-5 combines with J gene TRBJ1-2; maybe TRBD1 (5 bases). The CDR3 is 13 amino acids. Germline loops: CDR1 LGHNT, CDR2 FRNRAP. V gave up 7 bases and J gave up 6 bases, with 15 bases separating them. The DNA for the CDR3 is TGTGCTAGTGCATTCAGGGCTGGAGATGGCTACACCTTC. Encoded protein: CASAFRAGDGYTF.

The CDR3 region is CSVWDREDAGYTF. CDR3 nucleotides: TGCAGCGTTTGGGACAGGGAAGATGCTGGCTACACCTTC. This sequence joins TRBV29-1 and TRBJ1-2, with TRBD1 identical over 9 bases. The ends lost 5 bases at V and 7 bases at J; junction bases unmatched: 8. This CDR3 has 13 amino acids. Germline V lookup: CDR1 SQVTM, CDR2 ANQGSEA.

This chain uses TRBV14 with TRBJ2-7; D is possibly TRBD1 (5 bases). This CDR3 is built from 15 residues. From germline, CDR1 is SGHDN and CDR2 FVKESK. V was pared by 1 base and J by 3 bases, with 13 bases between. CDR3 residues: CASSQGAGHNYEQYF. The CDR3 coding sequence is TGTGCCAGCAGCCAAGGAGCTGGACACAACTACGAGCAGTACTTC.

The sample holds one count of this clone. The chain combines TRBV6-5 with TRBJ1-3; 7 positions match TRBD1. Trimming took 7 bases from V and 0 from J; bases not matched to a gene: 6. The CDR3 length is 15 residues. Germline V gene lookup returns CDR1 MNHEY and CDR2 SVGAGI. Here the CDR3 DNA reads TGTGCCAGCACTCTACAGGGGTTCTCTGGAAACACCATATATTTT. Translation gives CASTLQGFSGNTIYF.

V usage is TRBV6-1 and J usage is TRBJ1-2, with D possibly matching TRBD1 (6 bases). The CDR3 consists of 14 residues. V was cut by 6 bases and J by 2 bases, with 13 bases left in between. Germline values: CDR1 MNHNS, CDR2 SASEGT. In DNA, the CDR3 is TGTGCCAGCAGCAGGAAGGACAGAAACTATGGCTACACCTTC. Encoded protein: CASSRKDRNYGYTF.

This clone was seen a handful of times. The chain links TRBV6-2 or TRBV6-3 to TRBJ2-5; 11 bases are a match to TRBD2. The V gene end was trimmed by 6 bases and the J gene end by 6 bases; junction bases not matched to a gene: 12. The CDR3 covers 16 residues. Germline assignment: CDR1 MNHEY and CDR2 SVGEGT. The CDR3 sequence: CASSPDLAGGEKTQYF. DNA for the CDR3: TGTGCCAGCAGCCCTGATCTAGCGGGGGGTGAGAAGACCCAGTACTTC.

This chain joins TRBV3-1 (or the pseudogene TRBV3-2) and TRBJ1-1, with 8 bases fitting TRBD1. Trimming removed 5 bases from V and 4 bases from J; junction bases left unmatched: 12. Germline CDR1 reads LGHDT; CDR2 reads YNNKEL (reference sequence). There are 16 residues in the CDR3. Here the CDR3 reads CASSYRTGFPGTEAFF. In DNA form, the CDR3 reads TGTGCCAGCAGCTACCGGACAGGGTTCCCCGGCACTGAAGCTTTCTTT.

The chain joins TRBV29-1 to TRBJ2-2; perhaps TRBD1 as D (5 bases). The CDR3 has 12 residues. From germline, CDR1 is SQVTM and CDR2 ANQGSEA. The V and J ends lost 6 bases and 4 bases respectively, with 9 bases between them. DNA for the CDR3: TGCAGCGTCCAGGGCCGCACCGGGGAGCTGTTTTTT. It yields the protein CSVQGRTGELFF.

This clone was recorded only once. V gene TRBV19 combines with J gene TRBJ2-3; the match to TRBD1 covers 10 bases. This CDR3 region has 13 residues. With V trimmed by 2 bases and J by 14 bases, 7 bases remained unmatched. Germline assignment: CDR1 LNHDA and CDR2 SQIVND (reference sequence). The CDR3 sequence: CASSISRDRGVYF. The CDR3 nucleotides read TGTGCCAGTAGTATAAGCCGGGACAGGGGTGTGTATTTT.

This clone turned up a few times. V and J are TRBV12-5 and TRBJ1-4; no definite D call. The CDR3 has 14 amino acids. V dropped 5 bases and J dropped 8 bases, with 15 bases sitting between them. Germline V CDR1 and CDR2: LGHNT, FRNRAP. CDR3 DNA: TGTGCTAGTGGTAGAGGGAACGCGGACGAAAAACTGTTTTTT. Amino acids: CASGRGNADEKLFF.

V gene TRBV19 combines with J gene TRBJ1-1; D is uncertain. Germline V gives CDR1 LNHDA, CDR2 SQIVND (reference sequence). This CDR3 has 21 residues. V was clipped by 5 bases and J by 0 bases, with 31 bases between them. Written as DNA, the CDR3 is TGTGCCAGTAGTTCAAGACCCCATTTCGGCGACAAATCACCCTTGAACACTGAAGCTTTCTTT. This codes for CASSSRPHFGDKSPLNTEAFF.

The V gene is TRBV4-3, the J gene TRBJ2-7; TRBD1 matches at 8 bases. Germline loops: CDR1 LGHNA, CDR2 YSLEER. CDR3 size: 17 residues. V lost 1 base to trimming and J lost 1 base; unmatched junction nucleotides: 9. The chain's CDR3 is CASSQVPPGQASYEQYF. The CDR3 bases are TGCGCCAGCAGCCAAGTGCCCCCGGGACAGGCGTCCTACGAGCAGTACTTC.

The chain links TRBV27 to TRBJ2-1; TRBD2 matches at 9 bases. The CDR3 is 17 amino acids. Germline V gene data show CDR1 as MNHEY and CDR2 as SMNVEV (reference sequence). V shed 2 bases and J 4 bases; nucleotides not matched to a gene: 9. CDR3 nucleotide sequence: TGTGCCAGCAGTTTAGGGTCGGCGGGGGGGTCTTACAATGAGCAGTTCTTC. Amino acids: CASSLGSAGGSYNEQFF.

This chain links TRBV11-3 with TRBJ2-2, with 8 bases identical to TRBD2. Trimming took 4 bases from V and 6 from J; bases not matched to a gene: 4. There are 14 residues in the CDR3. Germline V gene lookup returns CDR1 SGHNT and CDR2 YENEEA. DNA for the CDR3: TGTGCCAGCAGCTCAGGCGGGGGGCCCGGGGAGCTGTTTTTT. As protein: CASSSGGGPGELFF.

CDR3 sequence (DNA): TGTGCCAGCAGCCAAGGATTGCCGGGACAGGGGGCCAAAAACATTCAGTACTTC. Amino acids: CASSQGLPGQGAKNIQYF. The chain links TRBV3-1 (or the pseudogene TRBV3-2) to TRBJ2-4, with 10 bases aligning to TRBD1. V dropped 1 base and J dropped 1; count of bases not matched to a gene: 7. CDR1 and CDR2 from the germline V gene are LGHDT and YNNKEL (reference sequence). The CDR3 covers 18 residues.

The chain carries TRBV7-9 and TRBJ2-5; the D gene is possibly TRBD1 (5 bases). The germline V gene has CDR1 SEHNR and CDR2 FQNEAQ (reference sequence). V lost 1 base and J lost 5, with 14 bases in between. The CDR3 has 15 amino acids. Here the CDR3 DNA reads TGTGCCAGCAGCTTAGTTTCAGGGATAGGGGAGACCCAGTACTTC. Its translation: CASSLVSGIGETQYF.

CDR3 DNA sequence: TGTGCCAGTAGTCCCACGAACACCGGGGAGCTGTTTTTT. This sequence encodes CASSPTNTGELFF. The chain uses TRBV19 and TRBJ2-2; D gene ambiguous. The CDR3 runs to 13 residues. V was cut by 5 bases and J by 0 bases, with 4 bases left in between. Germline CDR1 reads LNHDA; CDR2 reads SQIVND (reference sequence).

This clone was seen a few times. V and J are TRBV3-1 (or the pseudogene TRBV3-2) and TRBJ2-7; D is possibly TRBD1 (6 bases). V lost 5 bases and J 6 bases, leaving 14 bases between the germline ends. The length of the CDR3 is 13 residues. Germline V lookup: CDR1 LGHDT, CDR2 YNNKEL (reference sequence). For the CDR3, the DNA is TGTGCCAGCAGCTATGGCCCACAGGGCGAGCAGTACTTC. It codes for CASSYGPQGEQYF.

The rearrangement uses TRBV6-5 and TRBJ1-6, with 7 nucleotides matching TRBD1. CDR3 length equals 13 residues. V shed 8 bases and J 9 bases; nucleotides not matched to a gene: 7. Germline values: CDR1 MNHEY, CDR2 SVGAGI. The CDR3, as DNA: TGTGCCAGCTTTGGACAGGCTGGTTCACCCCTCCACTTT. Translated, it gives CASFGQAGSPLHF.

J is TRBJ1-1 and V is TRBV18; maybe TRBD1 (5 bases). There are 14 residues in the CDR3. CDR1 is KGHSH and CDR2 is LQKENI in the germline V gene. Trimming took off 2 bases at V and 6 bases at J, with 13 bases between the two ends. The CDR3: CASSPTEGTPEAFF. Written as DNA, the CDR3 is TGTGCCAGCTCACCAACGGAGGGGACGCCTGAAGCTTTCTTT.

The rearrangement links TRBV4-2 to TRBJ1-2; 7 bases line up with TRBD1. The J segment lost 8 bases and the V segment lost 0 bases, leaving 9 bases of the junction unmatched. The V gene's germline CDR1 is LGHNA and CDR2 YNFKEQ. The length of the CDR3 is 15 residues. Here the CDR3 reads CASSQDTQGVGGYTF. CDR3 nucleotide sequence: TGTGCCAGCAGCCAAGATACCCAGGGGGTGGGGGGCTACACCTTC.

The chain links TRBV5-1 to TRBJ1-4, with D hard to call. CDR1 SGHRS and CDR2 YFSETQ come from the germline V gene. This CDR3 comprises 15 residues. V was pared by 2 bases and J by 2 bases, with 10 bases between. CDR3 region: CASSLRFGTNEKLFF. The CDR3 DNA reads TGCGCCAGCAGCTTAAGGTTCGGGACTAATGAAAAACTGTTTTTT.

In nucleotides, the CDR3 is TGTGCCAGCATAGCGGGGATGAACACCGGGGAGCTGTTTTTT. Protein: CASIAGMNTGELFF. The chain carries TRBV2 and TRBJ2-2; 8 nucleotides match TRBD2. This CDR3 has 14 residues. From germline, CDR1 is SNHLY and CDR2 FYNNEI. Unmatched junction bases numbered 2, after V lost 7 bases and J lost 1 base.